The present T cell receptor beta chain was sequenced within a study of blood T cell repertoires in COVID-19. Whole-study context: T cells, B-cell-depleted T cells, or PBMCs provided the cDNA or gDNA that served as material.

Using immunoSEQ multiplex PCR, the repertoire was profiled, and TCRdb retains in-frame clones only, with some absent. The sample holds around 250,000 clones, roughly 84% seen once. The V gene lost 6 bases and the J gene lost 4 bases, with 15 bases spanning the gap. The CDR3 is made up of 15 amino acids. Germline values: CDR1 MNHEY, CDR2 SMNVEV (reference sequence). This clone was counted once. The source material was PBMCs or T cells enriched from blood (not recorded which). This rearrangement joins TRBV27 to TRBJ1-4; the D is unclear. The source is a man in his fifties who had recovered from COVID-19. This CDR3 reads CASSPVGSLNEKLFF. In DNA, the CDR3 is TGTGCCAGCAGCCCGGTGGGGAGCCTTAATGAAAAACTGTTTTTT. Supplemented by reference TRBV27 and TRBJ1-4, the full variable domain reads EAQVTQNPRYLITVTGKKLTVTCSQNMNHEYMSWYRQDPGLGLRQIYYSMNVEVTDKGDVPEGYKVSRKEKRNFPLILESPSPNQTSLYFCASSPVGSLNEKLFFGSGTQLSVL.